This is a list of T cell receptor beta chains from one sample in a study of glioma-infiltrating T cells. Using its own MiXCR run on the multiplex PCR reads, TCRdb lists one record per CDR3 protein. This table holds under 130,000 distinct CDR3 sequences, 29% found once. Sequences were obtained from glioma tissue, nonneoplastic brain tissue, or PBMCs (not recorded which). The receptor source for this set is a human donor with low-grade glioma or glioblastoma, undergoing nonglioma brain surgery, or in good health (not recorded which). Both conserved end residues are part of each CDR3. The order of the fields is clone size, D gene, J gene, CDR3 length, V gene, CDR3 protein, CDR3 DNA. D genes are given only for firm matches. Clone size is not always given. Where it is, it says once, few, many or a class for expanded clones.

clone_size: many
d_call: NA
j_call: TRBJ1-5
cdr3_length: 14
v_call: TRBV20-1
cdr3_aa: CSARVEGRNQPQHF
cdr3_nt: TGCAGTGCTAGAGTCGAAGGTCGCAATCAGCCCCAGCATTTT

clone_size: many
d_call: TRBD1
j_call: TRBJ2-7
cdr3_length: 14
v_call: TRBV6-1
cdr3_aa: CASRSGTGDYEQYF
cdr3_nt: TGTGCCAGCAGAAGCGGGACAGGGGATTACGAGCAGTACTTC

clone_size: many
d_call: TRBD1
j_call: TRBJ1-5
cdr3_length: 16
v_call: TRBV20-1
cdr3_aa: CSANPGQGNINQPQHF
cdr3_nt: TGCAGTGCCAACCCAGGACAGGGGAACATCAATCAGCCCCAGCATTTT

clone_size: NA
d_call: NA
j_call: TRBJ2-7
cdr3_length: 14
v_call: TRBV27
cdr3_aa: CASGKPDRVGEQYF
cdr3_nt: TGTGCCAGCGGAAAACCGGATCGGGTGGGGGAGCAGTACTTC

clone_size: NA
d_call: NA
j_call: TRBJ2-3
cdr3_length: 15
v_call: TRBV7-7
cdr3_aa: CASSLLGGGTDTQYF
cdr3_nt: TGTGCTAGCAGCTTACTGGGAGGAGGAACAGATACGCAGTATTTT

clone_size: few
d_call: TRBD2
j_call: TRBJ2-7
cdr3_length: 16
v_call: TRBV6-1
cdr3_aa: CASSKQAGTLSYEQYF
cdr3_nt: TGTGCCAGCAGTAAACAAGCGGGGACCCTCTCCTACGAGCAGTACTTC

clone_size: few
d_call: NA
j_call: TRBJ2-7
cdr3_length: 11
v_call: TRBV29-1
cdr3_aa: CSVGALYEQYF
cdr3_nt: TGCAGCGTTGGGGCCCTCTACGAGCAGTACTTC

clone_size: NA
d_call: NA
j_call: TRBJ2-5
cdr3_length: 14
v_call: TRBV7-3
cdr3_aa: CASSLLPTEETQYF
cdr3_nt: TGTGCCAGCAGCTTATTACCGACTGAAGAGACCCAGTACTTC

clone_size: few
d_call: TRBD1
j_call: TRBJ2-7
cdr3_length: 14
v_call: TRBV18
cdr3_aa: CASSPPGQYYEQYF
cdr3_nt: TGTGCCAGCTCACCCCCGGGACAGTACTACGAGCAGTACTTC

clone_size: many
d_call: NA
j_call: TRBJ2-5
cdr3_length: 13
v_call: TRBV7-7
cdr3_aa: CASSQQGGETQYF
cdr3_nt: TGTGCTAGCAGTCAACAGGGTGGCGAGACCCAGTACTTC

clone_size: NA
d_call: NA
j_call: TRBJ1-1
cdr3_length: 15
v_call: TRBV4-1
cdr3_aa: CASSQDVGDITEAFF
cdr3_nt: TGCGCCAGCAGCCAAGATGTCGGGGATATCACTGAAGCTTTCTTT

clone_size: once
d_call: NA
j_call: TRBJ2-3
cdr3_length: 16
v_call: TRBV7-2
cdr3_aa: CASSLGVALWGDTQYF
cdr3_nt: TGTGCCAGCAGCTTAGGGGTGGCTTTATGGGGCGATACGCAGTATTTT

clone_size: many
d_call: TRBD1
j_call: TRBJ2-1
cdr3_length: 17
v_call: TRBV7-2
cdr3_aa: CASSLSLGTGEGHEQFF
cdr3_nt: TGTGCCAGCAGCTTATCATTGGGGACAGGGGAGGGACATGAGCAGTTCTTC

clone_size: NA
d_call: NA
j_call: TRBJ2-7
cdr3_length: 16
v_call: TRBV5-4
cdr3_aa: CASSPGGAVGLEERYF
cdr3_nt: TGTGCCAGCAGCCCCGGGGGAGCGGTGGGGTTGGAAGAGCGGTACTTC

clone_size: NA
d_call: NA
j_call: TRBJ1-3
cdr3_length: 15
v_call: TRBV7-2
cdr3_aa: CASSLGGGAGNTIYF
cdr3_nt: TGTGCCAGCAGCTTAGGGGGGGGGGCCGGAAACACCATATATTTT

clone_size: few
d_call: TRBD2
j_call: TRBJ2-1
cdr3_length: 16
v_call: TRBV5-1
cdr3_aa: CASSLAKTSGEGEQFF
cdr3_nt: TGCGCCAGCAGCTTGGCCAAGACTAGCGGGGAAGGTGAGCAGTTCTTC

clone_size: NA
d_call: TRBD1
j_call: TRBJ1-1
cdr3_length: 15
v_call: TRBV5-1
cdr3_aa: CASSSKGQGDTEAFF
cdr3_nt: TGCGCCAGCAGCTCCAAAGGACAGGGAGACACTGAAGCTTTCTTT

clone_size: many
d_call: NA
j_call: TRBJ2-5
cdr3_length: 14
v_call: TRBV7-2
cdr3_aa: CASSRVVHQETQYF
cdr3_nt: TGTGCCAGCAGCCGCGTGGTGCACCAAGAGACCCAGTACTTC

clone_size: few
d_call: TRBD1
j_call: TRBJ2-3
cdr3_length: 14
v_call: TRBV18
cdr3_aa: CASSTGQVGDTQYF
cdr3_nt: TGTGCCAGCTCAACCGGACAGGTTGGAGATACGCAGTATTTT

clone_size: NA
d_call: NA
j_call: TRBJ2-2
cdr3_length: 15
v_call: TRBV12-3/TRBV12-4
cdr3_aa: CASSFYQGDTGELFF
cdr3_nt: TGTGCCAGCAGTTTTTACCAGGGCGACACCGGGGAGCTGTTTTTT

clone_size: many
d_call: NA
j_call: TRBJ2-5
cdr3_length: 15
v_call: TRBV20-1
cdr3_aa: CSASRPLGGGETQYF
cdr3_nt: TGCAGTGCTAGTCGTCCCCTAGGTGGGGGGGAGACCCAGTACTTC

clone_size: many
d_call: TRBD2
j_call: TRBJ2-3
cdr3_length: 13
v_call: TRBV3-1
cdr3_aa: CASSRGGTDTQYF
cdr3_nt: TGTGCCAGCAGCCGGGGGGGTACAGATACGCAGTATTTT

clone_size: many
d_call: NA
j_call: TRBJ2-3
cdr3_length: 15
v_call: TRBV20-1
cdr3_aa: CSAGGGQKAADTQYF
cdr3_nt: TGCAGTGCTGGTGGGGGACAAAAGGCAGCAGATACGCAGTATTTT

clone_size: NA
d_call: TRBD2
j_call: TRBJ2-1
cdr3_length: 16
v_call: TRBV27
cdr3_aa: CASSQDGTNEYNEQFF
cdr3_nt: TGTGCCAGCAGCCAAGATGGGACTAATGAATACAATGAGCAGTTCTTC

clone_size: many
d_call: NA
j_call: TRBJ2-3
cdr3_length: 12
v_call: TRBV2
cdr3_aa: CASRGSTDTQYF
cdr3_nt: TGTGCCAGCAGGGGGTCCACAGATACGCAGTATTTT

clone_size: NA
d_call: NA
j_call: TRBJ1-5
cdr3_length: 13
v_call: TRBV12-3/TRBV12-4
cdr3_aa: CASGVGLSQPQHF
cdr3_nt: TGTGCCAGCGGGGTGGGGCTCTCTCAGCCCCAGCATTTT

clone_size: many
d_call: NA
j_call: TRBJ2-1
cdr3_length: 20
v_call: TRBV6-6
cdr3_aa: CASSYRGRVSYESSYNEQFF
cdr3_nt: TGTGCCAGCAGTTACAGAGGCAGGGTTTCCTACGAGAGCTCCTACAATGAGCAGTTCTTC

clone_size: few
d_call: NA
j_call: TRBJ1-1
cdr3_length: 17
v_call: TRBV11-1
cdr3_aa: CASSLEPTGRMNTEAFF
cdr3_nt: TGTGCCAGCAGCTTAGAACCCACGGGACGGATGAACACTGAAGCTTTCTTT

clone_size: many
d_call: NA
j_call: TRBJ1-2
cdr3_length: 11
v_call: TRBV7-8
cdr3_aa: CASSSGYGYTF
cdr3_nt: TGTGCCAGCAGCTCAGGGTATGGCTACACCTTC

clone_size: many
d_call: TRBD1
j_call: TRBJ1-2
cdr3_length: 13
v_call: TRBV12-3/TRBV12-4
cdr3_aa: CATNTGGTYGYTF
cdr3_nt: TGTGCCACCAATACAGGGGGGACCTATGGCTACACCTTC

clone_size: many
d_call: TRBD1
j_call: TRBJ1-6
cdr3_length: 14
v_call: TRBV7-6
cdr3_aa: CASSQGDRDSPLHF
cdr3_nt: TGTGCCAGCAGCCAAGGGGACAGGGACTCACCCCTCCACTTT

clone_size: many
d_call: NA
j_call: TRBJ2-3
cdr3_length: 12
v_call: TRBV28
cdr3_aa: CASWASTDTQYF
cdr3_nt: TGTGCCAGCTGGGCTAGCACAGATACGCAGTATTTT

clone_size: many
d_call: NA
j_call: TRBJ2-3
cdr3_length: 14
v_call: TRBV6-2/TRBV6-3
cdr3_aa: CASSYSGVQDTQYF
cdr3_nt: TGTGCCAGCAGTTACAGTGGGGTGCAGGATACGCAGTATTTT

clone_size: many
d_call: TRBD2
j_call: TRBJ2-1
cdr3_length: 14
v_call: TRBV6-1
cdr3_aa: CASSLAGGNNEQFF
cdr3_nt: TGTGCCAGCAGTCTAGCGGGGGGGAACAATGAGCAGTTCTTC

clone_size: few
d_call: TRBD2
j_call: TRBJ2-3
cdr3_length: 18
v_call: TRBV11-2
cdr3_aa: CASSSGTSGPPSTDTQYF
cdr3_nt: TGTGCCAGCAGCTCCGGGACTAGCGGGCCCCCTAGCACAGATACGCAGTATTTT

clone_size: many
d_call: NA
j_call: TRBJ1-5
cdr3_length: 14
v_call: TRBV19
cdr3_aa: CASTIVAENQPQHF
cdr3_nt: TGTGCCAGTACTATCGTTGCTGAGAATCAGCCCCAGCATTTT

clone_size: NA
d_call: NA
j_call: TRBJ2-5
cdr3_length: 14
v_call: TRBV6-9
cdr3_aa: CASSWYRARGTQYF
cdr3_nt: TGTGCCAGCAGTTGGTACAGGGCTCGAGGGACCCAGTACTTC

clone_size: few
d_call: NA
j_call: TRBJ2-6
cdr3_length: 16
v_call: TRBV19
cdr3_aa: CASSIGRHSGANVLTF
cdr3_nt: TGTGCCAGTAGTATAGGTAGGCACTCTGGGGCCAACGTCCTGACTTTC

clone_size: NA
d_call: TRBD2
j_call: TRBJ2-2
cdr3_length: 14
v_call: TRBV2
cdr3_aa: CAGKSGGPSGELFF
cdr3_nt: TGTGCCGGAAAAAGCGGGGGGCCGTCTGGGGAGCTGTTTTTT

clone_size: NA
d_call: TRBD1
j_call: TRBJ1-2
cdr3_length: 13
v_call: TRBV19
cdr3_aa: CASSIRQGEGYTF
cdr3_nt: TGTGCCAGTAGTATCCGACAGGGGGAAGGCTACACCTTC

clone_size: NA
d_call: TRBD1
j_call: TRBJ2-1
cdr3_length: 15
v_call: TRBV18
cdr3_aa: CASSPPTGLGNEQFF
cdr3_nt: TGTGCCAGCTCGCCCCCGACAGGGCTGGGAAATGAGCAGTTCTTC

clone_size: many
d_call: NA
j_call: TRBJ2-1
cdr3_length: 12
v_call: TRBV7-2
cdr3_aa: CASSSLEGEQFF
cdr3_nt: TGTGCCAGCAGCTCGTTAGAGGGGGAGCAGTTCTTC

clone_size: many
d_call: NA
j_call: TRBJ1-6
cdr3_length: 13
v_call: TRBV14
cdr3_aa: CASSQSILSPLHF
cdr3_nt: TGTGCCAGCAGCCAATCAATTTTGTCACCCCTCCACTTT

clone_size: many
d_call: NA
j_call: TRBJ1-4
cdr3_length: 16
v_call: TRBV6-6
cdr3_aa: CASSYSQGAANEKLFF
cdr3_nt: TGTGCCAGCAGTTACTCGCAGGGTGCGGCTAATGAAAAACTGTTTTTT

clone_size: NA
d_call: NA
j_call: TRBJ2-2
cdr3_length: 14
v_call: TRBV2
cdr3_aa: CASSMDFVTGELLF
cdr3_nt: TGTGCCAGCAGCATGGACTTCGTCACCGGGGAGCTGCTTTTT

clone_size: many
d_call: NA
j_call: TRBJ2-3
cdr3_length: 14
v_call: TRBV20-1
cdr3_aa: CSASLRQGTDTQYF
cdr3_nt: TGCAGTGCTAGTCTTAGGCAGGGCACAGATACGCAGTATTTT

clone_size: many
d_call: NA
j_call: TRBJ1-5
cdr3_length: 13
v_call: TRBV12-3/TRBV12-4
cdr3_aa: CASSPQTEQPQHF
cdr3_nt: TGTGCCAGCAGTCCCCAGACAGAACAGCCCCAGCATTTT

clone_size: NA
d_call: NA
j_call: TRBJ1-1
cdr3_length: 11
v_call: TRBV12-5
cdr3_aa: CASGFGTEASF
cdr3_nt: TGTGCTAGTGGTTTTGGAACTGAAGCTTCCTTT

clone_size: many
d_call: TRBD1
j_call: TRBJ2-2
cdr3_length: 14
v_call: TRBV20-1
cdr3_aa: CSANRGGYTGELFF
cdr3_nt: TGCAGTGCTAACAGGGGCGGCTACACCGGGGAGCTGTTTTTT

clone_size: many
d_call: NA
j_call: TRBJ2-7
cdr3_length: 13
v_call: TRBV6-1
cdr3_aa: CASSDSPPYEQYF
cdr3_nt: TGTGCCAGCAGTGACAGTCCCCCCTACGAGCAGTACTTC

clone_size: few
d_call: NA
j_call: TRBJ2-7
cdr3_length: 15
v_call: TRBV6-4
cdr3_aa: CASRKFDRSGYEQYF
cdr3_nt: TGTGCCAGCAGAAAATTCGACAGGTCGGGCTACGAGCAGTACTTC

clone_size: many
d_call: NA
j_call: TRBJ2-5
cdr3_length: 13
v_call: TRBV20-1
cdr3_aa: CSGSLQYQETQYF
cdr3_nt: TGCAGTGGATCATTACAGTACCAAGAGACCCAGTACTTC

clone_size: many
d_call: NA
j_call: TRBJ2-7
cdr3_length: 15
v_call: TRBV4-3
cdr3_aa: CASSQDPQAAYEQYF
cdr3_nt: TGCGCCAGCAGCCAAGATCCACAGGCCGCCTACGAGCAGTACTTC

clone_size: NA
d_call: NA
j_call: TRBJ2-1
cdr3_length: 16
v_call: TRBV4-1
cdr3_aa: CASSQNYETVYNEQFF
cdr3_nt: TGCGCCAGCAGCCAAAATTACGAGACAGTATACAATGAGCAGTTCTTC

clone_size: many
d_call: NA
j_call: TRBJ1-2
cdr3_length: 11
v_call: TRBV20-1
cdr3_aa: CSASRLGGYTF
cdr3_nt: TGCAGTGCTAGTCGGCTTGGTGGCTACACCTTC

clone_size: NA
d_call: TRBD1
j_call: TRBJ2-7
cdr3_length: 11
v_call: TRBV29-1
cdr3_aa: CSVGTGSEQYF
cdr3_nt: TGCAGCGTTGGGACAGGGTCCGAGCAGTACTTC

clone_size: few
d_call: NA
j_call: TRBJ1-2
cdr3_length: 13
v_call: TRBV9
cdr3_aa: CASSAYTGTGYTF
cdr3_nt: TGTGCCAGCAGCGCCTACACAGGGACAGGCTACACCTTC

clone_size: many
d_call: NA
j_call: TRBJ2-2
cdr3_length: 16
v_call: TRBV15
cdr3_aa: CATSRDLGEWSGELFF
cdr3_nt: TGTGCCACCAGCAGAGATCTGGGGGAATGGTCCGGGGAGCTGTTTTTT

clone_size: NA
d_call: TRBD1
j_call: TRBJ1-1
cdr3_length: 13
v_call: TRBV27
cdr3_aa: CAISDRLKTEAFF
cdr3_nt: TGTGCCATCTCGGACAGGTTGAAAACTGAAGCCTTCTTT

clone_size: many
d_call: TRBD2
j_call: TRBJ2-1
cdr3_length: 15
v_call: TRBV28
cdr3_aa: CASSPAAGGYNEQFF
cdr3_nt: TGTGCCAGCAGTCCCGCAGCGGGGGGCTACAATGAGCAGTTCTTC